The clone carrying this T cell receptor beta chain has a count of ten or more. Using its own MiXCR run on the 5' RACE reads, TCRdb lists one record per CDR3 protein. The sample contains about 150,000 distinct CDR3 sequences, around two fifths of which appear only once. The germline V gene has CDR1 SQVTM and CDR2 ANQGSEA. There are 15 residues in the CDR3. V lost 7 bases, J lost 5 bases, and 8 bases stayed unmatched. The record originates from a study of CD8 T cells in ankylosing spondylitis. The clonotype was recovered from a male donor with ankylosing spondylitis. The sequencing input was synovial fluid, either unsorted or a sorted T cell fraction (not recorded which). J is TRBJ2-7 and V is TRBV29-1; TRBD2 matches 16 bases. The CDR3 is CSARGGLAGGHEQYF. The CDR3 bases are TGCAGCGCAAGAGGGGGACTAGCGGGAGGGCACGAGCAGTACTTC.